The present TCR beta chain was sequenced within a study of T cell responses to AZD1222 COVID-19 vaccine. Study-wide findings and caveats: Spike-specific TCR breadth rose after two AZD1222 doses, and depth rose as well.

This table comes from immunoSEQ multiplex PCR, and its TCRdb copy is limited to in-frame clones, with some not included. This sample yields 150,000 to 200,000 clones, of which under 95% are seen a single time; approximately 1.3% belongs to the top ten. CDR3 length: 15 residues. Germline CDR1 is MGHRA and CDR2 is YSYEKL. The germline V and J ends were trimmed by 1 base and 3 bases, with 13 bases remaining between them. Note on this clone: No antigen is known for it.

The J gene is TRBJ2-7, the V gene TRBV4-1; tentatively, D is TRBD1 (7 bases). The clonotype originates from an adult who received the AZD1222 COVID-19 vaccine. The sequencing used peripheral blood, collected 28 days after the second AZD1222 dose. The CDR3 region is CASSQGQGGIYEQYF. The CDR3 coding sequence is TGCGCCAGCAGCCAAGGGCAGGGGGGAATCTACGAGCAGTACTTC.